The entry below gives a single T cell receptor (beta chain) sequence along with its context. CDR3 length equals 15 residues. CDR1 and CDR2 from the germline V gene are MNHEY and SMNVEV (reference sequence). V was pared by 3 bases and J by 7 bases, with 11 bases of the junction left unmatched. These data originate in a study of shared clonotypes between healthy human individuals. Terminally differentiated effector memory CD45RA+ cells were excluded from the naive CD8 cells, which were CD45RO-negative and positively selected for CCR7. Adult donors, all healthy and HIV-negative, had no recent acute infections or vaccinations. How the authors handled the data: Junction-only sequences without quality scores came from ImmunoSEQ, so filtering differed. Profiled with immunoSEQ multiplex PCR; TCRdb holds only in-frame clones, not every one. Clone size and V and J calls were adopted from that table, with D and trimming inferred from the DNA. The data hold around 1.9 million clones, with just over 90% observed a single time.

The V call is TRBV27, the J call TRBJ1-2; 7 nucleotides match TRBD1. This TCR was sampled from a man aged 18 to 30 in good health. Some clones in this sample may be carry-over from other donors' samples. The sample was naive CD8+ T cells from PBMCs. The CDR3, as DNA: TGTGCCAGCAGTTTCAGCCCGGGGTCAGGGGGTGGCTACACCTTC. Its protein is CASSFSPGSGGGYTF.